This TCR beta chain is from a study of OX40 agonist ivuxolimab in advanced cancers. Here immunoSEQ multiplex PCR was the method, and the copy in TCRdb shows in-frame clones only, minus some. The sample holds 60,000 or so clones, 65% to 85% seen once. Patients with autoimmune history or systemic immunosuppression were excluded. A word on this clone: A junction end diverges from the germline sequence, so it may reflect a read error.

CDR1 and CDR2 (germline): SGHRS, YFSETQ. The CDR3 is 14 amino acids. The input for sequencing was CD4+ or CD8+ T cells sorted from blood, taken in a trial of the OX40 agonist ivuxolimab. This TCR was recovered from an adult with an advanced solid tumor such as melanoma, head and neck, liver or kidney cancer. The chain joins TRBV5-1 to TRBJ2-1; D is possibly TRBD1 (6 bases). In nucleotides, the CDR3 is TGCGCCAGCAGCTCAGGACAGCCTTACAATGGGCAGTTCTTC. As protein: CASSSGQPYNGQFF. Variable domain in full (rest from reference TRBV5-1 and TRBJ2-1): KAGVTQTPRYLIKTRGQQVTLSCSPISGHRSVSWYQQTPGQGLQFLFEYFSETQRNKGNFPGRFSGRQFSNSRSEMNVSTLELGDSALYLCASSSGQPYNGQFFGPGTRLTVL.